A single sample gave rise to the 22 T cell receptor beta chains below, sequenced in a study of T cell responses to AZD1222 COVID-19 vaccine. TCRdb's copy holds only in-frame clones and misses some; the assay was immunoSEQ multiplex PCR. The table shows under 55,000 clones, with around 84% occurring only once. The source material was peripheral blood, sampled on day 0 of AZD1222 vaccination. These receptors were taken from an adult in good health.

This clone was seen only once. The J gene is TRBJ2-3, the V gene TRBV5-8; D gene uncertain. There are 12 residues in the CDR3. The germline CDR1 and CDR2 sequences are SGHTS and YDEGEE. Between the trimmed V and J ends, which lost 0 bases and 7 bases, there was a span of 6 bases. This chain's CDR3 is CASSLGGYTQYF. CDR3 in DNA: TGTGCCAGCAGCTTGGGTGGATATACGCAGTATTTT.

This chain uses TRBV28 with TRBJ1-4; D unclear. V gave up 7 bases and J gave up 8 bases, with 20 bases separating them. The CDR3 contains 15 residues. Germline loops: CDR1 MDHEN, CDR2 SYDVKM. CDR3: CASKESTVTLEKLFF. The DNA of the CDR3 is TGTGCCAGCAAGGAATCGACGGTGACCTTAGAAAAACTGTTTTTT.

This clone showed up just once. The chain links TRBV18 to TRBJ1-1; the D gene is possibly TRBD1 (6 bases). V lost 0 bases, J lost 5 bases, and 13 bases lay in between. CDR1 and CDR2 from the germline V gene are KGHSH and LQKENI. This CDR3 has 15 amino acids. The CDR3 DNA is TGTGCCAGCTCACCACCGTCGGGGGCCGGGACTGAAGCTTTCTTT. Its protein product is CASSPPSGAGTEAFF.

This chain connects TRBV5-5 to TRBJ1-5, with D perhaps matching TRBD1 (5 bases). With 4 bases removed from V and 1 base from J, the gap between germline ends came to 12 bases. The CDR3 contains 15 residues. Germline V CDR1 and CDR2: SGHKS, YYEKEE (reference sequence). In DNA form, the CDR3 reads TGTGCCAGCAGCCAGGGATCCCCGAGCAATCAGCCCCAGCATTTT. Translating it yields CASSQGSPSNQPQHF. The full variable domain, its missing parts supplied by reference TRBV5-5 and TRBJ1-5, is DAGVTQSPTHLIKTRGQQVTLRCSPISGHKSVSWYQQVLGQGPQFIFQYYEKEERGRGNFPDRFSARQFPNYSSELNVNALLLGDSALYLCASSQGSPSNQPQHFGDGTRLSIL.

CDR3 in amino acids: CASSFAGGPREQYF. Written as DNA, the CDR3 is TGTGCCAGCAGCTTTGCGGGGGGGCCGAGGGAGCAGTACTTC. The chain uses TRBV12-1 and TRBJ2-7; TRBD2, the D gene given by the table, was not confirmed from the DNA. TRBV12-1 is labeled a pseudogene. This CDR3 is 14 amino acids long.

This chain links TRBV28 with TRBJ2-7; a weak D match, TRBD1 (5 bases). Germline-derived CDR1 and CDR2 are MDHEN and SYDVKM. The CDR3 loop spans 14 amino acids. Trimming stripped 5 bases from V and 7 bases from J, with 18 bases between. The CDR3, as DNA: TGTGCCAGCAGTCTCGACAGCCGTCTGGGAGAGCAGTACTTC. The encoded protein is CASSLDSRLGEQYF.

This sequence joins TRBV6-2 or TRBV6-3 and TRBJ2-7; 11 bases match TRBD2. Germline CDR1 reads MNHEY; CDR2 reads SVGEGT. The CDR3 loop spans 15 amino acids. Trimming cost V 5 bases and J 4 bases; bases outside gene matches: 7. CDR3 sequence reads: CASSDRGLAGYEQYF. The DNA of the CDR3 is TGTGCCAGCAGTGACCGCGGACTAGCGGGTTACGAGCAGTACTTC.

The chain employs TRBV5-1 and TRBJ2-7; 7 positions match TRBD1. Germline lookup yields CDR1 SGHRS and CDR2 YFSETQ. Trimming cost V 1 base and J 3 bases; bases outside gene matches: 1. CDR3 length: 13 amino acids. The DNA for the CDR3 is TGCGCCAGCAGCTTGTCAGGGGGCTACGAGCAGTACTTC. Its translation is CASSLSGGYEQYF.

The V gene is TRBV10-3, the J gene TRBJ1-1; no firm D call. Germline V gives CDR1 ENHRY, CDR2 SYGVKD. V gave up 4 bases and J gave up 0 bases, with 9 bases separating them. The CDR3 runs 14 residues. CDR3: CAISATAVNTEAFF. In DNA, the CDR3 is TGTGCCATCAGTGCTACGGCTGTGAACACTGAAGCTTTCTTT.

CDR3 DNA: TGTGCCAGCAGCCCACCTAGCGGGGGCACAGATACGCAGTATTTT. This encodes CASSPPSGGTDTQYF. V is TRBV9 and J is TRBJ2-3; 9 positions match TRBD2. The ends lost 4 bases at V and 1 base at J; junction bases unmatched: 4. Germline V gene lookup returns CDR1 SGDLS and CDR2 YYNGEE. CDR3 size: 15 residues. The full variable domain, in which reference TRBV9 and TRBJ2-3 provide the parts outside the CDR3, is DSGVTQTPKHLITATGQRVTLRCSPRSGDLSVYWYQQSLDQGLQFLIQYYNGEERAKGNILERFSAQQFPDLHSELNLSSLELGDSALYFCASSPPSGGTDTQYFGPGTRLTVL.

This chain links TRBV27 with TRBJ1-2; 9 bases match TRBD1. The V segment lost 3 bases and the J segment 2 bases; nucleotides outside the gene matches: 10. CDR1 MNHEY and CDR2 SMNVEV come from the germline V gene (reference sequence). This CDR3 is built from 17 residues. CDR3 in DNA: TGTGCCAGCAGTTTCGGGAAGCGACAGGGGGGAAACTATGGCTACACCTTC. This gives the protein CASSFGKRQGGNYGYTF.

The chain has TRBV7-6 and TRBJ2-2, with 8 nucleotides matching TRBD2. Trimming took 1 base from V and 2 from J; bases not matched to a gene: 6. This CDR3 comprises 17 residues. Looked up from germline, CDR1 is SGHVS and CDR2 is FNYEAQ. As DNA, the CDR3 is TGTGCCAGCAGCTTAGAAGGTAGCGGGATTAACACCGGGGAGCTGTTTTTT. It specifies CASSLEGSGINTGELFF.

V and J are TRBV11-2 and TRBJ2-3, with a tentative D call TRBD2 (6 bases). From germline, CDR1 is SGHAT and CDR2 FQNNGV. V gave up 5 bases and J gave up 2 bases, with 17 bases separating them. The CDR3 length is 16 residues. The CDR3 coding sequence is TGTGCCAGCAGCGTACGGACGGGACTCCCCACAGATACGCAGTATTTT. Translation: CASSVRTGLPTDTQYF. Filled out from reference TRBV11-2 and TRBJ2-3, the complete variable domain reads EAGVAQSPRYKIIEKRQSVAFWCNPISGHATLYWYQQILGQGPKLLIQFQNNGVVDDSQLPKDRFSAERLKGVDSTLKIQPAKLEDSAVYLCASSVRTGLPTDTQYFGPGTRLTVL.

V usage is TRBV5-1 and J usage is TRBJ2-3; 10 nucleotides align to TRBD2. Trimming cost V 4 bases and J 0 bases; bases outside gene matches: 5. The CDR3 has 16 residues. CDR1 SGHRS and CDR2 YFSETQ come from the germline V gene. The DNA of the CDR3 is TGCGCCAGCAGCGCCCTGACTAGCGGGAGCACAGATACGCAGTATTTT. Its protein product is CASSALTSGSTDTQYF.

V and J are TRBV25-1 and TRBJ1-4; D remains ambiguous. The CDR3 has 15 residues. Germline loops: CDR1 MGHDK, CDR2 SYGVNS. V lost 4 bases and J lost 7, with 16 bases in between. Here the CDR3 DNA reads TGTGCCAGCAGTGCTGCGGCAGGCTGGAGTGAAAAACTGTTTTTT. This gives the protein CASSAAAGWSEKLFF.

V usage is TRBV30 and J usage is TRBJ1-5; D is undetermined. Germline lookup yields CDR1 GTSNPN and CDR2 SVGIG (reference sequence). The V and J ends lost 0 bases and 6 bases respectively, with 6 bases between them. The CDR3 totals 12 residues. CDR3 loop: CAWSVQGQPQHF. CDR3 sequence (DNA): TGTGCCTGGAGTGTACAAGGTCAGCCCCAGCATTTT.

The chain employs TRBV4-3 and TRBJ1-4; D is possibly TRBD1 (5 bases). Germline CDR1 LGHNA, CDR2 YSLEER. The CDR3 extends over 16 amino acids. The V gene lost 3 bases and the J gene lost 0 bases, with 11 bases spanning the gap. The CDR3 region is CASSQARTTTNEKLFF. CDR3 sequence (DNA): TGCGCCAGCAGCCAGGCTAGGACAACAACTAATGAAAAACTGTTTTTT.

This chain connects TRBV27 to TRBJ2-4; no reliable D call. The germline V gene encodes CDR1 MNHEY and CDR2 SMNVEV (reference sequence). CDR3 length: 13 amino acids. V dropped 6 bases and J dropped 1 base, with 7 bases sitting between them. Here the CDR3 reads CASSPPAKNIQYF. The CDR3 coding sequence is TGTGCCAGCAGCCCTCCCGCCAAAAACATTCAGTACTTC.

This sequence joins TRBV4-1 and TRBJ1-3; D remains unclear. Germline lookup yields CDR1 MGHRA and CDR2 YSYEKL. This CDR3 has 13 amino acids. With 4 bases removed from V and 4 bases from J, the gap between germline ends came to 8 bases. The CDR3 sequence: CASSLFVGNTIYF. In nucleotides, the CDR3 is TGCGCCAGCAGCCTCTTTGTCGGAAACACCATATATTTT.

The CDR3, as DNA: TGTGCCACCAGTGACCCGGCTAGCGCTAGGAATGAGCAGTTCTTC. Its translation: CATSDPASARNEQFF. The rearrangement uses TRBV24-1 and TRBJ2-1; a possible D gene is TRBD2 (6 bases). Germline CDR1 reads KGHDR; CDR2 reads SFDVKD. Trimming took off 4 bases at V and 7 bases at J, with 16 bases between the two ends. This CDR3 spans 15 amino acids.

CDR3 amino acids: CASSRRQGFNEKLFF. CDR3 DNA sequence: TGTGCCAGCAGCCGTAGACAGGGATTTAATGAAAAACTGTTTTTT. The J gene is TRBJ1-4, the V gene TRBV7-2, with 7 bases aligning to TRBD1. CDR1 and CDR2 from the germline V gene are SGHTA and FQGNSA. The V and J ends lost 5 bases and 4 bases, in that order; junction bases with no gene match: 7. This CDR3 is 15 amino acids long.

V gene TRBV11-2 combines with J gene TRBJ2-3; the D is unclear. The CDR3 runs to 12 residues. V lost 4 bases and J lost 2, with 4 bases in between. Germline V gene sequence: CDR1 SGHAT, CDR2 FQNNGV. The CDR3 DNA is TGTGCCAGCAGCTGGGCCACAGATACGCAGTATTTT. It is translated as CASSWATDTQYF.